This TCR beta chain was profiled in a study of blood T cell repertoires in COVID-19 (TCRdb year 2020). Broadly, across the study: Samples from collaborators originated in the United States, Italy and Spain and spanned both the acute and convalescent phases of COVID-19. The prospective study material was composed of cDNA or gDNA derived from T cells, B-cell-depleted T cells, or PBMCs. The dataset comprised deeply sampled blood TCRbeta repertoires from subjects exposed to, actively infected with, or recovered from COVID-19. The repertoires were made available in a free public database intended to serve as a resource for research on the immune response to SARS-CoV-2. Samples were obtained from the ongoing ImmuneRACE study (first 160 participants) and from over a thousand subjects provided by 6 global collaborators. Nearly every sample came with metadata listing a de-identified subject ID, COVID-19 status, age in years and sex. HLA class I and class II types, where available, came from metadata supplied by the sample provider rather than from assay-based typing.

Enrolling through a virtual design, the prospective study's participants ranged in age from roughly 18 to 95 years and lived across roughly 24 United States geographic areas. In the prospective study, participants were assigned to cohorts based on the clinical history participants reported in a screening survey and a study questionnaire. In the prospective study, whole blood, serum and a nasopharyngeal or oropharyngeal swab were collected from each participant by mobile phlebotomists. Prospective study participants could optionally give additional blood draws and questionnaires over a roughly 2-month period. Blood samples from the prospective study were shipped frozen or at room temperature prior to DNA extraction. What the work shows at the level of the full study, not this receptor alone: Clinical and demographic metadata were provided uncurated, with the amount varying by source and participant.

To note about this clone: The clone's antigen remains unknown. Base qualities are not at hand, and no much larger clone is one base apart.

TCRbeta CDR3 regions were amplified from genomic DNA using the immunoSEQ Assay, a bias-controlled multiplex PCR. Per the source publication's procedure: The number of nucleated cells in each sample was estimated from the amplification of reference gene primers within the assay. Sequence reads were collapsed and filtered to measure the absolute abundance of every unique TCRbeta CDR3 rearrangement. For each sample, productive Simpson clonality was calculated as the square root of Simpson's diversity index over productive rearrangements. TCRdb took this table from immuneACCESS and kept in-frame rearrangements with V and J called. Such tables lack part of the clones; where checked against another copy, unresolved V genes explain under half of the gap, and the rest is unexplained. That table gives V, J and clone size, and the DNA gave D and trimming. Recorded for this sample are 270,000 or so clones; about 87% of them occurred a single time. Approximately 4% of the sample is in the top ten clones.

At the junction V is shortened by 4 bases and J by 0 bases, with 9 bases in between. Reading from cysteine to phenylalanine, the CDR3 counts 14 amino acids. Here the CDR3 DNA is all that survives: 42 bases in frame from base 1. CDR1 SEHNR and CDR2 FQNEAQ are derived from the germline V gene (reference sequence). This receptor chain uses TRBV7-9 and TRBJ1-1; the D gene is not confidently resolved. This receptor was obtained from a woman aged 25 to 45 with acute COVID-19. The sequencing sample was made of PBMCs or T cells enriched from blood (not recorded which). The DNA is as follows: TGTGCCAGCAGCTCCCGGGGATTGAACACTGAAGCTTTCTTT. Its protein product is CASSSRGLNTEAFF.